These 29 T cell receptor beta chains originate from one sample sequenced in a study of blood T cell repertoires in COVID-19 (dated by TCRdb to the early 2020s). Libraries came from the immunoSEQ multiplex PCR assay. TCRdb took this table from immuneACCESS and kept in-frame rearrangements with V and J called. Such tables lack part of the clones; where checked against another copy, unresolved V genes explain under half of the gap, and the rest is unexplained. The sample contains over 400,000 clones, 80% to 90% of them found a single time. About 3.2% of the sample lies in the top ten. Material for sequencing was peripheral blood. The origin of the receptors is a human donor in a cohort sampled during active COVID-19.

The V call is TRBV21-1, the J call TRBJ2-1; the table's D call of TRBD2 was not tested on the DNA. TRBV21-1 is annotated as a pseudogene. This CDR3 comprises 13 residues. As DNA, the CDR3 is TGTGCCAGCAGCAAGAGCTCCTACAATGAGCAGTTCTTC. This sequence encodes CASSKSSYNEQFF.

A few counts support this clone. The CDR3 is CAGTGVAGNTIYF. The CDR3 region has the DNA TGTGCCGGGACAGGGGTCGCTGGAAACACCATATATTTT. V gene TRBV2 combines with J gene TRBJ1-3; 10 bases are a match to TRBD1. In germline, CDR1 is SNHLY, CDR2 FYNNEI. The junction had 3 bases not matched to a gene; V was cut back by 11 bases and J by 2 bases. This CDR3 contains 13 residues.

CDR3 sequence: CASSLRPQGVRDTQYF. The CDR3 DNA follows: TGTGCCAGCAGCCTCCGCCCCCAGGGGGTAAGGGATACGCAGTATTTT. The rearrangement links TRBV7-3 to TRBJ2-3, with 7 bases matching TRBD1. The V and J ends lost 5 bases and 6 bases, in that order; junction bases with no gene match: 14. The CDR3 is 16 amino acids. CDR1 is SGHTA and CDR2 is FQGTGA in the germline V gene.

The chain combines TRBV18 with TRBJ2-7; unclear D gene. Germline CDR1 and CDR2: KGHSH and LQKENI. V lost 5 bases and J lost 6, with 17 bases in between. This CDR3 has 14 residues. The CDR3 sequence: CASSINPGEAEQYF. DNA of the CDR3: TGTGCCAGCTCAATCAACCCCGGAGAGGCCGAGCAGTACTTC.

This clone was detected only once. The chain uses TRBV7-3 and TRBJ1-1; D is unresolved. Germline V CDR1 and CDR2: SGHTA, FQGTGA. CDR3 length equals 16 residues. V lost 1 base and J lost 1, with 13 bases in between. The CDR3 protein is CASSLMGGTRNTEAFF. The CDR3 DNA reads TGTGCCAGCAGCTTAATGGGAGGCACCCGGAACACTGAAGCTTTCTTT.

V and J are TRBV7-9 and TRBJ1-1; 11 nucleotides match TRBD1. Losses at the gene ends were 2 bases for V and 5 bases for J; bases not matched to a gene: 4. The germline V gene encodes CDR1 SEHNR and CDR2 FQNEAQ (reference sequence). The CDR3 consists of 15 residues. The CDR3 reads CASSLPGTGGTEAFF. In DNA form, the CDR3 reads TGTGCCAGCAGCTTACCCGGGACAGGGGGGACTGAAGCTTTCTTT.

The V gene is TRBV7-2, the J gene TRBJ2-5; the match to TRBD2 covers 12 bases. Germline CDR1 is SGHTA and CDR2 is FQGNSA. Trimming cost V 2 bases and J 4 bases; bases outside gene matches: 14. This CDR3 is 19 amino acids long. The CDR3 DNA is TGTGCCAGCAGCTTAAGACTAGCGGGAGAAATAGGGTGGGCAGAGACCCAGTACTTC. Its protein product is CASSLRLAGEIGWAETQYF.

This clone was picked up one time. The gene calls are TRBV12-5 and TRBJ2-3; 9 bases match TRBD1. V dropped 0 bases and J dropped 3; count of bases not matched to a gene: 13. The CDR3 is 19 amino acids. Germline V gene sequence: CDR1 LGHNT, CDR2 FRNRAP. CDR3 bases: TGTGCTAGTGGTTTGGTAGGGACAGGGTATGTCTTTTGGACAGATACGCAGTATTTT. This sequence encodes CASGLVGTGYVFWTDTQYF.

The chain employs TRBV25-1 and TRBJ1-2; 7 bases agree with TRBD1. Germline values: CDR1 MGHDK, CDR2 SYGVNS. Trimming removed 4 bases from V and 4 bases from J; junction bases left unmatched: 3. The CDR3 has 13 residues. CDR3 residues: CASSGDSPYGYTF. In nucleotides, the CDR3 is TGTGCCAGCAGTGGGGACAGTCCCTATGGCTACACCTTC.

Here the CDR3 reads CASSPIILAGVVDTQYF. The CDR3 DNA is TGTGCCAGCAGCCCCATTATACTAGCGGGAGTGGTCGATACGCAGTATTTT. The V gene is TRBV7-6, the J gene TRBJ2-3, with 11 positions matching TRBD2. The CDR3 is 17 amino acids. Trimming cost V 5 bases and J 6 bases; bases outside gene matches: 13. CDR1 is SGHVS, CDR2 FNYEAQ, per germline.

The chain is built from TRBV5-1 and TRBJ1-6, with D unclear. The V and J ends lost 0 bases and 8 bases respectively, with 6 bases between them. The CDR3 is 13 amino acids. Germline-derived CDR1 and CDR2 are SGHRS and YFSETQ. The CDR3 sequence is CASSLGGDSPLHF. The CDR3, as DNA: TGCGCCAGCAGCTTGGGGGGAGATTCACCCCTCCACTTT.

This clone has a single count. The chain uses TRBV7-2 and TRBJ2-3; 13 bases fit TRBD2. After removal of 4 bases from V and 3 bases from J, the junction contained 4 bases not matched to a gene. Germline CDR1 SGHTA, CDR2 FQGNSA. The CDR3 runs to 16 residues. CDR3 DNA: TGTGCCAGCAGCTCTTCACTAGCGGGAGGGACAGATACGCAGTATTTT. Protein sequence: CASSSSLAGGTDTQYF.

This chain connects TRBV2 to TRBJ2-3; TRBD1 agrees at 9 bases. The CDR3 consists of 15 residues. Trimming at V came to 6 bases and at J to 3 bases, leaving 7 bases not matched to a gene. Germline CDR1 SNHLY, CDR2 FYNNEI. The CDR3 nucleotides read TGTGCCAGCAGCTTGGGACAGGGAGAAACAGATACGCAGTATTTT. Amino acids: CASSLGQGETDTQYF.

The chain combines TRBV11-3 with TRBJ2-7; a weak D match, TRBD2 (7 bases). In germline, CDR1 is SGHNT, CDR2 YENEEA. The CDR3 has 14 amino acids. V gave up 6 bases and J gave up 5 bases, with 17 bases separating them. The CDR3 sequence is CASSIRGGENEQYF. For the CDR3, the DNA is TGTGCCAGCAGTATAAGGGGGGGAGAGAACGAGCAGTACTTC.

This rearrangement joins TRBV28 to TRBJ1-5, with a tentative D call TRBD1 (6 bases). The CDR3 runs to 17 residues. Trimming took off 5 bases at V and 3 bases at J, with 20 bases between the two ends. The germline CDR1 and CDR2 sequences are MDHEN and SYDVKM. The CDR3 coding sequence is TGTGCCAGCAGTCCGCCCTCCGGGACAACTAACAATCAGCCCCAGCATTTT. Protein: CASSPPSGTTNNQPQHF. Together with reference TRBV28 and TRBJ1-5, the CDR3 gives the full variable domain: DVKVTQSSRYLVKRTGEKVFLECVQDMDHENMFWYRQDPGLGLRLIYFSYDVKMKEKGDIPEGYSVSREKKERFSLILESASTNQTSMYLCASSPPSGTTNNQPQHFGDGTRLSIL.

The chain employs TRBV19 and TRBJ2-7; 11 bases match TRBD2. V lost 6 bases and J lost 1; bases outside the gene matches: 5. The CDR3 has 15 residues. Germline V gives CDR1 LNHDA, CDR2 SQIVND (reference sequence). The CDR3 nucleotides are TGTGCCAGTAGGCTACTAGCGGGAGCGTCCTACGAGCAGTACTTC. Encoded protein: CASRLLAGASYEQYF.

This clone was detected only once. The chain carries TRBV19 and TRBJ1-1; 12 nucleotides match TRBD1. This CDR3 has 20 amino acids. The germline gives CDR1 LNHDA, CDR2 SQIVND (reference sequence). The V gene end was trimmed by 6 bases and the J gene end by 0 bases; junction bases not matched to a gene: 17. This chain's CDR3 is CASRKAGTGGAKSMNTEAFF. The CDR3 DNA follows: TGTGCCAGTAGAAAGGCCGGGACAGGGGGCGCGAAGTCAATGAACACTGAAGCTTTCTTT.

The chain carries TRBV9 and TRBJ1-1; 7 nucleotides agree with TRBD1. Germline values: CDR1 SGDLS, CDR2 YYNGEE. The CDR3 runs to 15 residues. Trimming removed 4 bases from V and 4 bases from J; junction bases left unmatched: 10. Written as DNA, the CDR3 is TGTGCCAGCAGCCCCCGACAGGGAGGTGTCACTGAAGCTTTCTTT. It yields the protein CASSPRQGGVTEAFF.

V is TRBV4-2 and J is TRBJ1-2; no firm D call. Germline lookup yields CDR1 LGHNA and CDR2 YNFKEQ. The CDR3 has 17 amino acids. With 0 bases removed from V and 2 bases from J, the gap between germline ends came to 16 bases. CDR3 protein: CASSQDEGGVKNYGYTF. CDR3 DNA sequence: TGTGCCAGCAGCCAAGATGAAGGCGGGGTGAAGAACTATGGCTACACCTTC.

This clone appeared once. The CDR3 DNA follows: TGTGCCAGCAGTGATGGACAGGGGTACACCGGGGAGCTGTTTTTT. Protein: CASSDGQGYTGELFF. The rearrangement uses TRBV2 and TRBJ2-2; TRBD1 matches at 9 bases. The CDR3 extends over 15 amino acids. Germline V gene sequence: CDR1 SNHLY, CDR2 FYNNEI. V lost 3 bases to trimming and J lost 3 bases; unmatched junction nucleotides: 2.

In nucleotides, the CDR3 is TGCAGCGTTTCAGCGGGAGACCCATCGGAGCAGTACTTC. Encoded protein: CSVSAGDPSEQYF. The V gene is TRBV29-1, the J gene TRBJ2-7, with 8 bases that match TRBD2. From germline, CDR1 is SQVTM and CDR2 ANQGSEA. CDR3 size: 13 residues. Unmatched junction bases numbered 10, after V lost 5 bases and J lost 7 bases.

The chain joins TRBV28 to TRBJ2-1, with D possibly matching TRBD2 (5 bases). Germline-derived CDR1 and CDR2 are MDHEN and SYDVKM. The germline V and J ends were trimmed by 5 bases and 1 base, with 18 bases remaining between them. The CDR3 length is 17 residues. CDR3 DNA: TGTGCCAGCAGTCTTCCCGAAACCCGGAGGTCCTACAATGAGCAGTTCTTC. Its protein is CASSLPETRRSYNEQFF. Supplemented by reference TRBV28 and TRBJ2-1, the full variable domain reads DVKVTQSSRYLVKRTGEKVFLECVQDMDHENMFWYRQDPGLGLRLIYFSYDVKMKEKGDIPEGYSVSREKKERFSLILESASTNQTSMYLCASSLPETRRSYNEQFFGPGTRLTVL.

V gene TRBV6-2 or TRBV6-3 combines with J gene TRBJ1-1; D gene unclear. The CDR3 is made up of 13 amino acids. The V and J ends lost 2 bases and 4 bases respectively, with 8 bases between them. Germline V gene data show CDR1 as MNHEY and CDR2 as SVGEGT. The CDR3 spells CASSYDRGTEAFF. The CDR3 region has the DNA TGTGCCAGCAGTTACGACCGGGGCACTGAAGCTTTCTTT.

This clone has a single count. The genes are TRBV19 and TRBJ2-1, with 9 nucleotides matching TRBD1. Germline lookup yields CDR1 LNHDA and CDR2 SQIVND (reference sequence). Trimming took 3 bases from V and 0 from J; bases not matched to a gene: 6. This CDR3 comprises 17 residues. This CDR3 is CASSIHRGLSSYNEQFF. CDR3 nucleotides: TGTGCCAGTAGTATTCACAGGGGGCTGAGCTCCTACAATGAGCAGTTCTTC.

V and J are TRBV6-2 or TRBV6-3 and TRBJ1-2, with 10 bases fitting TRBD1. Germline CDR1 MNHEY, CDR2 SVGEGT. The CDR3 loop spans 16 amino acids. J lost 0 bases, V lost 2 bases, and 3 bases had no gene match. The CDR3 sequence is CASSYGTGVANYGYTF. In DNA, the CDR3 is TGTGCCAGCAGTTACGGGACAGGGGTTGCTAACTATGGCTACACCTTC.

This sequence joins TRBV3-1 (or the pseudogene TRBV3-2) and TRBJ1-1; perhaps TRBD1 as D (6 bases). Germline V CDR1 and CDR2: LGHDT, YNNKEL (reference sequence). Trimming cost V 2 bases and J 8 bases, with 15 bases left between them. This CDR3 has 14 amino acids. The CDR3 region has the DNA TGTGCCAGCAGCCAAACTGCGACAGGAAGGGAAGCTTTCTTT. Translation gives CASSQTATGREAFF.

CDR3 DNA: TGTGCCAGTAGTGCGACTAGCGGGAGACCCCACGAGCAGTACTTC. Translated, it gives CASSATSGRPHEQYF. The chain recombines TRBV19 with TRBJ2-7; TRBD2 matches at 12 bases. Germline CDR1 is LNHDA and CDR2 is SQIVND (reference sequence). CDR3 length: 15 residues. V lost 5 bases and J lost 5; bases outside the gene matches: 7. The full variable domain, in which reference TRBV19 and TRBJ2-7 provide the parts outside the CDR3, is DGGITQSPKYLFRKEGQNVTLSCEQNLNHDAMYWYRQDPGQGLRLIYYSQIVNDFQKGDIAEGYSVSREKKESFPLTVTSAQKNPTAFYLCASSATSGRPHEQYFGPGTRLTVT.

This clone appeared a single time. J is TRBJ2-3 and V is TRBV5-6; D gene ambiguous. CDR1 and CDR2 (germline): SGHDT, YYEEEE. This CDR3 is 14 amino acids long. The ends were cut back, 7 bases at V and 2 bases at J, with 14 bases in the middle. The DNA for the CDR3 is TGTGCCAGCTCCAAGCGAGCCTACACAGATACGCAGTATTTT. Protein product: CASSKRAYTDTQYF.

The rearrangement joins TRBV5-1 to TRBJ2-7; perhaps TRBD1 as D (6 bases). The germline V gene has CDR1 SGHRS and CDR2 YFSETQ. Trimming shortened V by 2 bases and J by 2 bases, and 11 bases separated the two germline ends. The length of the CDR3 is 14 residues. CDR3 nucleotides: TGCGCCAGCAGCTTTGAGGACAGAACCTACGAGCAGTACTTC. It is translated as CASSFEDRTYEQYF.